The 24 T cell receptor beta chains given below trace back to one sample, sequenced in a study of CD8+ T cells in alopecia areata. Investigators isolated RNA and reverse transcribed it into cDNA to act as the sequencing template. The assay was immunoSEQ multiplex PCR, and TCRdb's table has in-frame clones only and misses some. The sample consists of under 35,000 clones, more than 60% of them appearing once. Sequencing was performed on NKG2D-low CD8+ T cells sorted from blood. The receptors derive from a human donor with alopecia areata.

The rearrangement joins TRBV30 to TRBJ2-2; no clear D gene. Trimming stripped 0 bases from V and 5 bases from J, with 4 bases between. Looked up from germline, CDR1 is GTSNPN and CDR2 is SVGIG (reference sequence). The CDR3 consists of 12 residues. CDR3 region: CAWSVRTGELFF. CDR3 in DNA: TGTGCCTGGAGTGTACGGACCGGGGAGCTGTTTTTT.

The chain couples TRBV7-9 to TRBJ1-4, with D tentatively TRBD1 (6 bases). The length of the CDR3 is 12 residues. CDR1 is SEHNR and CDR2 is FQNEAQ in the germline V gene (reference sequence). The V end lost 1 base, the J end lost 14 bases, and 11 bases lay between the germline ends. This CDR3 reads CASSLGTEGLFF. DNA of the CDR3: TGTGCCAGCAGCTTAGGGACAGAGGGGCTGTTTTTT.

Sample share makes this clone medium-sized. The chain carries TRBV5-1 and TRBJ2-7; D uncertain. Trimming stripped 0 bases from V and 4 bases from J, with 17 bases between. This CDR3 spans 16 amino acids. Germline CDR1 reads SGHRS; CDR2 reads YFSETQ. The CDR3 bases are TGCGCCAGCAGCTTGGCCCCCATTCAACCAGAATACGAGCAGTACTTC. Protein: CASSLAPIQPEYEQYF.

The chain joins TRBV29-1 to TRBJ1-5, with D unclear. V was pared by 7 bases and J by 0 bases, with 16 bases between. The CDR3 is 15 amino acids. Germline V gene lookup returns CDR1 SQVTM and CDR2 ANQGSEA. CDR3 loop: CSAVMGSHSNQPQHF. The CDR3, as DNA: TGCAGCGCAGTTATGGGTTCACATAGCAATCAGCCCCAGCATTTT.

CDR3 bases: TGTGCCAGCAGTTACTCGACAGTGAACACTGAAGCTTTCTTT. This translates into CASSYSTVNTEAFF. The chain has TRBV6-5 and TRBJ1-1, with D possibly matching TRBD1 (5 bases). The V gene lost 0 bases and the J gene lost 0 bases, with 5 bases spanning the gap. The CDR3 runs to 14 residues. Per germline, CDR1 MNHEY and CDR2 SVGAGI.

The V gene is TRBV5-6, the J gene TRBJ2-1; 8 nucleotides agree with TRBD1. V lost 3 bases to trimming and J lost 13 bases; unmatched junction nucleotides: 3. Germline assignment: CDR1 SGHDT and CDR2 YYEEEE. The CDR3 loop spans 11 amino acids. This chain's CDR3 is CASSWTGFQFF. The CDR3 DNA is TGTGCCAGCAGCTGGACAGGGTTCCAGTTCTTC.

Only one count was recorded for this clone. This chain uses TRBV5-4 with TRBJ1-2; D gene unclear. Per the germline V gene, CDR1 is SGHNT and CDR2 is YYREEE (reference sequence). CDR3 length equals 12 residues. V was clipped by 2 bases and J by 2 bases, with 4 bases between them. DNA for the CDR3: TGTGCCAGCAGCTTCGGAAACTATGGCTACACCTTC. Amino acid sequence: CASSFGNYGYTF.

V gene TRBV30 combines with J gene TRBJ1-2, with 10 positions matching TRBD1. Germline V gene data show CDR1 as GTSNPN and CDR2 as SVGIG (reference sequence). CDR3 length equals 16 residues. V lost 2 bases and J lost 4; bases outside the gene matches: 10. CDR3 protein: CAWSPGDRGLGYGYTF. In DNA form, the CDR3 reads TGTGCCTGGAGTCCCGGGGACAGGGGTCTTGGCTATGGCTACACCTTC.

This sequence joins TRBV2 and TRBJ2-5; TRBD1 might be the D (6 bases). Trimming took 7 bases from V and 4 from J, leaving 10 bases between them. This CDR3 is built from 12 residues. Looked up from germline, CDR1 is SNHLY and CDR2 is FYNNEI. For the CDR3, the DNA is TGTGCCAGCATACAGGGTCGAGAGACCCAGTACTTC. As protein: CASIQGRETQYF.

The CDR3 region has the DNA TGTGCCAGCAGTTTTTCTGAAAAACTGTTTTTT. It yields the protein CASSFSEKLFF. This chain connects TRBV2 to TRBJ1-4; no clear D gene. The length of the CDR3 is 11 residues. The V and J ends lost 5 bases and 7 bases respectively, with 5 bases between them. Per germline, CDR1 SNHLY and CDR2 FYNNEI.

The rearrangement joins TRBV29-1 to TRBJ2-3; D possibly corresponds to TRBD2 (6 bases). V lost 7 bases and J 3 bases, leaving 20 bases between the germline ends. This CDR3 comprises 15 residues. CDR1 SQVTM and CDR2 ANQGSEA come from the germline V gene. DNA of the CDR3: TGCAGCGGCCGGGACTCGGTTCGGGAGACAGATACGCAGTATTTT. It encodes CSGRDSVRETDTQYF.

This clone was detected only once. The chain couples TRBV9 to TRBJ2-5; 10 bases map to TRBD1. The J call may not be correct, given that the DNA end is closer to TRBJ2-7. CDR3 length equals 15 residues. The V gene's germline CDR1 is SGDLS and CDR2 YYNGEE. In nucleotides, the CDR3 is TGTGCCAGCAGCGTCGCCGGGACAGGGGCCCACGAGCAGTACTTC. It specifies CASSVAGTGAHEQYF.

V and J are TRBV28 and TRBJ1-2; 8 bases are a match to TRBD1. The CDR3 runs 14 residues. Germline trimming cut 3 bases from V and 6 bases from J; bases unmatched to any gene: 6. Germline V gene sequence: CDR1 MDHEN, CDR2 SYDVKM. CDR3 DNA: TGTGCCAGCAGTTTGGACAGGGAACTGGATGGCTACACCTTC. It encodes CASSLDRELDGYTF.

The chain recombines TRBV29-1 with TRBJ2-1, with no clear D. The CDR3 runs 12 residues. Trimming removed 6 bases from V and 8 bases from J, with 14 bases in between. Germline V gene sequence: CDR1 SQVTM, CDR2 ANQGSEA. CDR3 DNA: TGCAGCGTAGTTCGTGGTTTTGATGAGCAGTTCTTC. Protein product: CSVVRGFDEQFF.

This clone is a singleton in its sample. The genes are TRBV29-1 and TRBJ1-2, with 7 bases matching TRBD1. Germline CDR1 SQVTM, CDR2 ANQGSEA. The CDR3 covers 15 residues. The J segment lost 2 bases and the V segment lost 2 bases, leaving 8 bases of the junction unmatched. The CDR3 DNA follows: TGCAGCGTTGAAACAGGGGCGAGTGGGAACTATGGCTACACCTTC. It yields the protein CSVETGASGNYGYTF.

This clone appeared a single time. One end of the junction varies from germline; a read error may be responsible. The V gene is TRBV7-6, the J gene TRBJ1-5, with D possibly matching TRBD1 (5 bases). Germline lookup yields CDR1 SGHVS and CDR2 FNYEAQ. The CDR3 sequence is 15 residues long. The DNA for the CDR3 is TGTGCCAGCAGTTTAGGGGCAGGTAGCAATCAGCCCCAGCATTTT. It encodes CASSLGAGSNQPQHF.

The rearrangement uses TRBV27 and TRBJ2-6, with 8 bases lining up with TRBD1. J was trimmed by 3 bases and V by 2 bases; bases with no gene match: 3. CDR1 is MNHEY, CDR2 SMNVEV, per germline (reference sequence). The CDR3 runs to 16 residues. CDR3 loop: CASSLQGAGGANVLTF. The CDR3 DNA reads as TGTGCCAGCAGTTTACAGGGGGCCGGTGGGGCCAACGTCCTGACTTTC. Combining the CDR3 with reference TRBV27 and TRBJ2-6 gives the whole variable domain EAQVTQNPRYLITVTGKKLTVTCSQNMNHEYMSWYRQDPGLGLRQIYYSMNVEVTDKGDVPEGYKVSRKEKRNFPLILESPSPNQTSLYFCASSLQGAGGANVLTFGAGSRLTVL.

Here the CDR3 DNA reads TGTGCCAGCAGTTACGGATCAGGGGAGCAGTACTTC. This gives the protein CASSYGSGEQYF. The rearrangement joins TRBV6-5 to TRBJ2-7; a weak D match, TRBD1 (5 bases). Trimming shortened V by 2 bases and J by 7 bases, and 9 bases separated the two germline ends. The V gene's germline CDR1 is MNHEY and CDR2 SVGAGI. This CDR3 region has 12 residues.

This clone was seen only once. This chain links TRBV4-1 with TRBJ2-2, with 7 positions matching TRBD2. This CDR3 spans 13 amino acids. V lost 10 bases, J lost 0 bases, and 2 bases stayed unmatched. CDR1 is MGHRA, CDR2 YSYEKL, per germline. The CDR3 DNA sequence: TGCGCCACAGGACTAGCGAACACCGGGGAGCTGTTTTTT. It is translated as CATGLANTGELFF.

This chain connects TRBV27 to TRBJ2-5, with 7 bases fitting TRBD1. Germline CDR1 and CDR2: MNHEY and SMNVEV (reference sequence). The CDR3 is made up of 13 amino acids. Unmatched junction bases numbered 0, after V lost 5 bases and J lost 0 bases. Here the CDR3 DNA reads TGTGCCAGCAGTGGACAGGACCAAGAGACCCAGTACTTC. Protein: CASSGQDQETQYF.

By share of the sample, this clone is medium-sized (0.01 to 0.1%). The chain combines TRBV5-1 with TRBJ2-5; 7 nucleotides agree with TRBD2. The germline V gene has CDR1 SGHRS and CDR2 YFSETQ. Trimming cost V 4 bases and J 2 bases; bases outside gene matches: 17. CDR3 length: 18 residues. CDR3 sequence (DNA): TGCGCCAGCAGCGTGGAGGGCCTACCTTGGACTAGTCAAGAGACCCAGTACTTC. Translating gives CASSVEGLPWTSQETQYF. Full variable domain (remainder filled in from reference TRBV5-1 and TRBJ2-5): KAGVTQTPRYLIKTRGQQVTLSCSPISGHRSVSWYQQTPGQGLQFLFEYFSETQRNKGNFPGRFSGRQFSNSRSEMNVSTLELGDSALYLCASSVEGLPWTSQETQYFGPGTRLLVL.

The rearrangement links TRBV27 to TRBJ2-7, with a weak D call TRBD1 (5 bases). Germline CDR1 is MNHEY and CDR2 is SMNVEV (reference sequence). V dropped 5 bases and J dropped 7 bases, with 24 bases sitting between them. This CDR3 region has 16 residues. In DNA, the CDR3 is TGTGCCAGCAGTCAGACAGAGTATGCAATTCTTGGAGAGCAGTACTTC. Protein product: CASSQTEYAILGEQYF.

This sequence joins TRBV29-1 and TRBJ2-5; D may correspond to TRBD1 or TRBD2 (5 bases each). The CDR3 loop spans 15 amino acids. Deletions cut 7 bases from V and 0 bases from J, with 18 bases between. CDR1 is SQVTM and CDR2 is ANQGSEA in the germline V gene. The CDR3 coding sequence is TGCAGCGCCGGCGTGGGGTGGGGGAACCAAGAGACCCAGTACTTC. As protein: CSAGVGWGNQETQYF.

The J gene is TRBJ1-5, the V gene TRBV23-1; 10 bases align to TRBD1. TRBV23-1 is an open reading frame, and its role is uncertain. The V segment lost 2 bases and the J segment 4 bases; nucleotides outside the gene matches: 5. The CDR3 consists of 16 residues. The CDR3 loop reads CASSQGTGEGNQPQHF. CDR3 DNA: TGCGCCAGCAGTCAAGGGACAGGGGAGGGTAATCAGCCCCAGCATTTT.